The 5 T cell receptor beta chains listed next were all sequenced from one sample in a study of cytomegalovirus exposure and HLA in healthy donors. PCR employed 60 Vbeta and 13 Jbeta primers. Sequencing used immunoSEQ multiplex PCR; TCRdb keeps in-frame clones, though not all of them. The profile shows approximately 180,000 clones, around four fifths of them singletons. Specimen: PBMCs. Receptors originate from a woman aged 60-75 years in good health and CMV-seropositive.

This clone was detected once. The rearrangement uses TRBV29-1 and TRBJ1-6, with 7 bases identical to TRBD1. Germline CDR1 SQVTM, CDR2 ANQGSEA. The length of the CDR3 is 18 residues. Trimming removed 5 bases from V and 5 bases from J; junction bases left unmatched: 18. The DNA for the CDR3 is TGCAGCGTTCGACATTTAACAGGGGCCCCTTTTGATAATTCACCCCTCCACTTT. It specifies CSVRHLTGAPFDNSPLHF.

V usage is TRBV11-2 and J usage is TRBJ2-1, with 11 bases fitting TRBD2. Germline lookup yields CDR1 SGHAT and CDR2 FQNNGV. CDR3 length equals 16 residues. The ends lost 4 bases at V and 7 bases at J; junction bases unmatched: 9. CDR3 DNA sequence: TGTGCCAGCAGCTACCCCCTTAGCGGGAGGGGGAATGAGCAGTTCTTC. Amino acid sequence: CASSYPLSGRGNEQFF.

The genes are TRBV27 and TRBJ2-7; TRBD1 agrees at 7 bases. V shed 1 base, J shed 2 bases, and the junction held 8 bases outside the gene matches. Germline CDR1 and CDR2: MNHEY and SMNVEV (reference sequence). CDR3 length equals 16 residues. The CDR3 nucleotides read TGTGCCAGCAGTTTATTGGCCGGGACAGAAGCCTACGAGCAGTACTTC. Residues: CASSLLAGTEAYEQYF.

V is TRBV4-1 and J is TRBJ2-7; the D is unclear. The CDR3 contains 15 residues. The germline CDR1 and CDR2 sequences are MGHRA and YSYEKL. The V end lost 0 bases, the J end lost 3 bases, and 12 bases lay between the germline ends. DNA for the CDR3: TGCGCCAGCAGCCAAGATTGGAGTCCAGACTACGAGCAGTACTTC. Translation: CASSQDWSPDYEQYF.

The CDR3 DNA is TGTGCCAGCAGCCAAGTTAGCGGGAGGGGGACAGATACGCAGTATTTT. Its protein is CASSQVSGRGTDTQYF. The chain recombines TRBV4-2 with TRBJ2-3; 11 bases match TRBD2. Trimming took 1 base from V and 3 from J; bases not matched to a gene: 3. Looked up from germline, CDR1 is LGHNA and CDR2 is YNFKEQ. The CDR3 consists of 16 residues.